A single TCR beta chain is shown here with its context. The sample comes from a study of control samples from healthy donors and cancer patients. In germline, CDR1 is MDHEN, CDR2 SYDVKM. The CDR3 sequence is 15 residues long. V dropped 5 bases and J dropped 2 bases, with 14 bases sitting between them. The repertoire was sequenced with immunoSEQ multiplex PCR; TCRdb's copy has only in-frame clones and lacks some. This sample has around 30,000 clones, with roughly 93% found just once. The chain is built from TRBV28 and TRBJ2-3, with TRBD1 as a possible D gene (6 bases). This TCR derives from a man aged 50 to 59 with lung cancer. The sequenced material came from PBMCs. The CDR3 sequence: CASSPTGKSTDTQYF. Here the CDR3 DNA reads TGTGCCAGCAGTCCAACAGGGAAATCCACAGATACGCAGTATTTT.